Listed below are T cell receptor beta chains from one sample, sequenced in a study of CD8+CD57+ T cells in acquired aplastic anemia. TCRdb analysed the reads with MiXCR anew, one entry per CDR3 protein. The sample holds 270,000 or so distinct CDR3 sequences, approximately 79% seen once. Material for sequencing was sorted CD4+, CD8+, or CD8+CD57+ T cells (not recorded which) from PBMCs. The receptors were gathered from a human donor with aplastic anemia. Each CDR3 is given with its conserved first and last residue. D genes are given only for firm matches. Size is stated for part of the rows, as once, few or many counts, or as a class when the clone is expanded.

TRBJ2-3 | TRBV5-4 | few | . | TGTGCCAGCAGCTTTACTATCGCGGACACAGATACGCAGTATTTT | CASSFTIADTDTQYF
TRBJ2-1 | TRBV7-8 | . | . | TGTGCCAGCAGCTACTGTGTAGCGAGGGAAGAGCAGTTCTTC | CASSYCVAREEQFF
TRBJ2-1 | TRBV19 | . | . | TGTGCCAGCAGTTTAGCTATCACAGCGTACAATGAGCAGTTCTTC | CASSLAITAYNEQFF
TRBJ2-3 | TRBV4-3 | . | . | TGCGCCAGCCGCGTAGGGGAGGGCACAGATACGCAGTATTTT | CASRVGEGTDTQYF
TRBJ1-2 | TRBV5-4 | . | . | TGTGCCAGCAGCTTTACTAGCGCAATGAGCTACACCTTC | CASSFTSAMSYTF
TRBJ2-3 | TRBV11-3 | . | . | TGTGCCAGCAGCTACGGGCGCAGAGATACGCAGTATTTT | CASSYGRRDTQYF
TRBJ1-4 | TRBV24-1 | . | . | TGTGCCACCAGTGACAAGAAAACAGAACAAATTAATGAAAAACTGTTTTTT | CATSDKKTEQINEKLFF
TRBJ2-1 | TRBV12-3/TRBV12-4 | many | . | TGTGCCAGCAGTTTATACGGGGAGTCCTACAATGAGCAGTTCTTC | CASSLYGESYNEQFF
TRBJ1-3 | TRBV7-2 | few | . | TGTGCCAGCAGCTTAGACAGGCCATACTCTGGTAACACCATATATTTT | CASSLDRPYSGNTIYF
TRBJ2-1 | TRBV24-1 | few | TRBD2 | TGTGCCACCAGTAGCGGGGCTAGTGTCGATGAGCAGTTCTTC | CATSSGASVDEQFF
TRBJ2-3 | TRBV7-9 | . | TRBD2 | TGTGCCAGCAGCCCCGGGACTAGCGGGGGGTTCAATGAGTTT | CASSPGTSGGFNEF
TRBJ1-1 | TRBV7-6 | . | . | TGTGCCAGCAGCTTAGCCCACGCAGGGAAAGAGACAGATTTCTTT | CASSLAHAGKETDFF